The 20 T cell receptor beta chains below come from one sample, sequenced in a study of blood T cell repertoires in COVID-19. Produced via immunoSEQ multiplex PCR; TCRdb's table is partial and in-frame only. The sample gives about 33,000 clones, 90% of which show up once; over 9.5% is in the top ten. Sequences were obtained from peripheral blood. The source of these receptors is a human donor in a cohort sampled during active COVID-19.

The chain couples TRBV6-5 to TRBJ2-1; D is unclear. The germline V gene has CDR1 MNHEY and CDR2 SVGAGI. The ends were cut back, 4 bases at V and 0 bases at J, with 13 bases in the middle. There are 16 residues in the CDR3. The CDR3 loop is CASSFTWARSYNEQFF. CDR3 bases: TGTGCCAGCAGTTTCACCTGGGCGCGCTCCTACAATGAGCAGTTCTTC.

The chain has TRBV12-3 or TRBV12-4 and TRBJ2-2; TRBD2 matches 8 bases. With V trimmed by 10 bases and J by 4 bases, 2 bases remained unmatched. This CDR3 has 12 residues. The CDR3 protein is CATGGGTGELFF. The CDR3 DNA reads as TGTGCCACCGGGGGGGGCACCGGGGAGCTGTTTTTT.

This chain joins TRBV27 and TRBJ2-2; D may be TRBD1 (6 bases). The CDR3 runs to 12 residues. Trimming cost V 6 bases and J 7 bases, with 9 bases left between them. The germline V gene has CDR1 MNHEY and CDR2 SMNVEV (reference sequence). This chain's CDR3 is CASRNRVGELFF. The CDR3 DNA reads TGTGCCAGCAGGAACAGGGTCGGGGAGCTGTTTTTT.

The chain recombines TRBV7-9 with TRBJ2-5; tentatively, D is TRBD1 (6 bases). V dropped 2 bases and J dropped 1 base, with 8 bases sitting between them. The CDR3 runs 14 residues. Germline-derived CDR1 and CDR2 are SEHNR and FQNEAQ (reference sequence). The CDR3 nucleotides read TGTGCCAGCAGCTTATCGGACAGCCAAGAGACCCAGTACTTC. This encodes CASSLSDSQETQYF. The full variable domain, its missing parts supplied by reference TRBV7-9 and TRBJ2-5, is DTGVSQNPRHKITKRGQNVTFRCDPISEHNRLYWYRQTLGQGPEFLTYFQNEAQLEKSRLLSDRFSAERPKGSFSTLEIQRTEQGDSAMYLCASSLSDSQETQYFGPGTRLLVL.

This chain uses TRBV5-1 with TRBJ1-2; 8 bases fit TRBD1. Trimming at V came to 4 bases and at J to 9 bases, leaving 5 bases not matched to a gene. The CDR3 loop spans 12 amino acids. CDR1 SGHRS and CDR2 YFSETQ come from the germline V gene. CDR3 amino acids: CASSPDRGRYTF. In nucleotides, the CDR3 is TGCGCCAGCAGCCCCGACAGGGGCCGCTACACCTTC.

The V gene is TRBV6-2 or TRBV6-3, the J gene TRBJ1-2; D is ambiguous. This CDR3 contains 14 residues. Trimming stripped 6 bases from V and 7 bases from J, with 18 bases between. Germline values: CDR1 MNHEY, CDR2 SVGEGT. The CDR3 protein is CASSSNSAGGGYTF. In DNA form, the CDR3 reads TGTGCCAGCAGCTCAAATTCCGCGGGAGGTGGCTACACCTTC.

This chain joins TRBV6-2 or TRBV6-3 and TRBJ2-5; 11 nucleotides agree with TRBD2. CDR3 length: 15 amino acids. Germline CDR1 reads MNHEY; CDR2 reads SVGEGT. Losses at the gene ends were 6 bases for V and 5 bases for J; bases not matched to a gene: 8. This chain's CDR3 is CASRPSGRHGETQYF. CDR3 bases: TGTGCCAGCAGGCCTAGCGGGAGGCACGGGGAGACCCAGTACTTC.

This chain links TRBV27 with TRBJ1-2; 7 nucleotides match TRBD1. The CDR3 covers 14 residues. Germline lookup yields CDR1 MNHEY and CDR2 SMNVEV (reference sequence). V lost 6 bases, J lost 3 bases, and 7 bases stayed unmatched. As DNA, the CDR3 is TGTGCCAGCAGGCGGGACAGCAGTCACTATGGCTACACCTTC. Its protein product is CASRRDSSHYGYTF.

This clone was detected once. The chain is built from TRBV7-3 and TRBJ2-1; no reliable D call. From germline, CDR1 is SGHTA and CDR2 FQGTGA. V was trimmed by 0 bases and J by 6 bases, leaving 9 bases between them. This CDR3 contains 14 residues. The CDR3 region has the DNA TGTGCCAGCAGCTTAACGGTAGCCTCCAATGAGCAGTTCTTC. This translates into CASSLTVASNEQFF.

This chain joins TRBV5-8 and TRBJ2-5; a possible D gene is TRBD1 (5 bases). V was cut by 3 bases and J by 2 bases, with 8 bases left in between. CDR1 is SGHTS and CDR2 is YDEGEE in the germline V gene. The CDR3 contains 13 residues. CDR3 nucleotide sequence: TGTGCCAGCAGCTGGGGCGGTCAAGAGACCCAGTACTTC. Its protein product is CASSWGGQETQYF.

The rearrangement joins TRBV12-5 to TRBJ1-5; D ambiguous. Deletions cut 7 bases from V and 8 bases from J, with 21 bases between. The length of the CDR3 is 15 residues. Germline values: CDR1 LGHNT, CDR2 FRNRAP. The CDR3, as DNA: TGTGCTAGTGCCCTCCTCGACACCTCCGTTGAGCCCCAGCATTTT. It codes for CASALLDTSVEPQHF.

This clone was counted between two and nine times. The V and J genes are TRBV9 and TRBJ1-1; 7 nucleotides align to TRBD1. V shed 4 bases and J 3 bases; nucleotides not matched to a gene: 15. In germline, CDR1 is SGDLS, CDR2 YYNGEE. The CDR3 length is 17 residues. CDR3 bases: TGTGCCAGCAGCCCGAAACTTGGCAGGGGGGTCGACACTGAAGCTTTCTTT. Encoded protein: CASSPKLGRGVDTEAFF.

The chain has TRBV5-1 and TRBJ1-3, with D possibly being TRBD1 (6 bases). V lost 1 base and J lost 4, with 12 bases in between. The CDR3 has 15 residues. The V gene's germline CDR1 is SGHRS and CDR2 YFSETQ. The CDR3 region is CASSLLGGLGNTIYF. CDR3 coding DNA: TGCGCCAGCAGCTTGCTTGGGGGCCTGGGAAACACCATATATTTT.

This chain links TRBV19 with TRBJ2-5, with D perhaps matching TRBD1 (5 bases). The CDR3 is made up of 16 amino acids. V lost 1 base, J lost 5 bases, and 17 bases lay in between. Germline CDR1 LNHDA, CDR2 SQIVND (reference sequence). Here the CDR3 DNA reads TGTGCCAGTAGTATAGCTCCAGGGTTGTTGAAGGAGACCCAGTACTTC. Protein sequence: CASSIAPGLLKETQYF. Full variable domain (rest looked up from reference TRBV19 and TRBJ2-5): DGGITQSPKYLFRKEGQNVTLSCEQNLNHDAMYWYRQDPGQGLRLIYYSQIVNDFQKGDIAEGYSVSREKKESFPLTVTSAQKNPTAFYLCASSIAPGLLKETQYFGPGTRLLVL.

The rearrangement links TRBV7-2 to TRBJ1-5, with TRBD1 identical over 8 bases. V shed 3 bases and J 5 bases; nucleotides not matched to a gene: 6. This CDR3 has 15 residues. Looked up from germline, CDR1 is SGHTA and CDR2 is FQGNSA. CDR3 in DNA: TGTGCCAGCAGCTTTGACAGGGGAGCGGATCAGCCCCAGCATTTT. Translating it yields CASSFDRGADQPQHF.

This CDR3 is CASSPPMTGDTGELFF. The CDR3 DNA reads as TGTGCCAGCTCACCGCCTATGACAGGGGACACCGGGGAGCTGTTTTTT. The J gene is TRBJ2-2, the V gene TRBV18, with 8 bases identical to TRBD1. Germline V gene sequence: CDR1 KGHSH, CDR2 LQKENI. The CDR3 runs to 16 residues. The ends lost 3 bases at V and 3 bases at J; junction bases unmatched: 6.

This chain links TRBV5-3 with TRBJ1-4, with no clear D. TRBV5-3 is assigned to the ORF class and has an uncertain function. V lost 1 base to trimming and J lost 6 bases, with 10 bases between them. The CDR3 has 14 residues. CDR3 nucleotides: TGTGCCAGAAGCTTGACAGTACTCGATGAAAAACTGTTTTTT. Translation: CARSLTVLDEKLFF.

The chain couples TRBV28 to TRBJ1-2; 8 bases agree with TRBD1. Trimming cost V 5 bases and J 5 bases; bases outside gene matches: 10. CDR3 size: 15 residues. Germline V gene sequence: CDR1 MDHEN, CDR2 SYDVKM. For the CDR3, the DNA is TGTGCCAGCAGTCCCCGGGACAGGCCGTATTATGGCTACACCTTC. This encodes CASSPRDRPYYGYTF.

This rearrangement joins TRBV6-5 to TRBJ1-4; 8 bases match TRBD1. The CDR3 totals 13 residues. Trimming at V came to 6 bases and at J to 8 bases, leaving 5 bases not matched to a gene. Germline V lookup: CDR1 MNHEY, CDR2 SVGAGI. The CDR3 loop is CASRGQGSEKLFF. CDR3 sequence (DNA): TGTGCCAGCAGAGGACAGGGCTCGGAAAAACTGTTTTTT.

V is TRBV9 and J is TRBJ2-7; TRBD1 aligns across 7 bases. Per the germline V gene, CDR1 is SGDLS and CDR2 is YYNGEE. The CDR3 is made up of 15 amino acids. The V and J ends lost 0 bases and 4 bases, in that order; junction bases with no gene match: 7. The CDR3 nucleotides read TGTGCCAGCAGCGTAGGGGAAGGGGGCGCGTACGAGCAGTACTTC. Its protein is CASSVGEGGAYEQYF.